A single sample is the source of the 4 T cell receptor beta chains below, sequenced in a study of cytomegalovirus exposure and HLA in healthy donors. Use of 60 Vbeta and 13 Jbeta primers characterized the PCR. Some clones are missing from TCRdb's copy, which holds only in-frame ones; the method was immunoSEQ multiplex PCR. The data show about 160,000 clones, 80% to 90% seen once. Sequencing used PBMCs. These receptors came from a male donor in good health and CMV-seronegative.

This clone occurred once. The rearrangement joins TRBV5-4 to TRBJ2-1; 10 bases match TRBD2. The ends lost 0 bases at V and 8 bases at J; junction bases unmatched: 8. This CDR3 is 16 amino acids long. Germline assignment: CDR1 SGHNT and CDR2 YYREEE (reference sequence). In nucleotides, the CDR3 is TGTGCCAGCAGCTTGGGGCTAGCGGGAGTCACCGATGAGCAGTTCTTC. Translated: CASSLGLAGVTDEQFF. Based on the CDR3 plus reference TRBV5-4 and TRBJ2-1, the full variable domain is ETGVTQSPTHLIKTRGQQVTLRCSSQSGHNTVSWYQQALGQGPQFIFQYYREEENGRGNFPPRFSGLQFPNYSSELNVNALELDDSALYLCASSLGLAGVTDEQFFGPGTRLTVL.

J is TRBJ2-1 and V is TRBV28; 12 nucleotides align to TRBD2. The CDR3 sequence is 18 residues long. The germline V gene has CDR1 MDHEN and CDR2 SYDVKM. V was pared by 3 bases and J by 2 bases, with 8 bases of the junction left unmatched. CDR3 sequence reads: CASSLTSGSKGAYNEQFF. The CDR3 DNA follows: TGTGCCAGCAGTTTGACTAGCGGGAGCAAGGGTGCCTACAATGAGCAGTTCTTC. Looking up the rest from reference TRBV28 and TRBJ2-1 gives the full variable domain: DVKVTQSSRYLVKRTGEKVFLECVQDMDHENMFWYRQDPGLGLRLIYFSYDVKMKEKGDIPEGYSVSREKKERFSLILESASTNQTSMYLCASSLTSGSKGAYNEQFFGPGTRLTVL.

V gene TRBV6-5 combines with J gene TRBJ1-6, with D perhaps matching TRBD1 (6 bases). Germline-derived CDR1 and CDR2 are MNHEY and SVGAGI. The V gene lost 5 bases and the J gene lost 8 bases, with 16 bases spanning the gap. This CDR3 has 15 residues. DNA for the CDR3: TGTGCCAGCAGTCATTCTACAGGGAGGGATTCACCCCTCCACTTT. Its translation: CASSHSTGRDSPLHF.

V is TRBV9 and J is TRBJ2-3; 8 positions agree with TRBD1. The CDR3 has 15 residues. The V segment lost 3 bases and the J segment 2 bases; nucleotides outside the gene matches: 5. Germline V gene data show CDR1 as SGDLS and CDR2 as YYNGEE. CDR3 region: CASSAAGQDTDTQYF. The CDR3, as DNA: TGTGCCAGCAGCGCGGCGGGACAGGACACAGATACGCAGTATTTT.